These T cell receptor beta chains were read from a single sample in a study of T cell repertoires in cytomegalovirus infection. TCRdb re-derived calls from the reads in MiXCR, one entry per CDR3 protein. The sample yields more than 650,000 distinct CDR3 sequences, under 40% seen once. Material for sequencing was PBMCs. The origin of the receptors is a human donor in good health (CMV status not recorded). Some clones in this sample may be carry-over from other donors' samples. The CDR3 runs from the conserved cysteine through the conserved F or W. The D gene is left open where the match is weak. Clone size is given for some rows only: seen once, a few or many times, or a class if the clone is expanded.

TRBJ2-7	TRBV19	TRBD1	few	CASSGATGVGEQYF	TGTGCCAGTAGCGGGGCGACAGGGGTGGGCGAGCAGTACTTC
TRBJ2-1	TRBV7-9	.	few	CASSPHGQRGNEQFF	TGTGCCAGCAGCCCACATGGACAGCGGGGCAATGAGCAGTTCTTC
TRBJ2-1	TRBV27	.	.	CASSLWAGVNEQFF	TGTGCCAGCAGTTTATGGGCAGGCGTAAATGAGCAGTTCTTC
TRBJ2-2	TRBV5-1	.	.	CASNGGGGGELFF	TGCGCCAGCAACGGGGGAGGCGGCGGGGAGCTGTTTTTT
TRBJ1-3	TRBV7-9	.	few	CASSKQSSGNTIYF	TGTGCCAGCAGCAAGCAGAGCTCTGGAAACACCATATATTTT
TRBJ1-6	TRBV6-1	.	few	CASSAHKAYNSPLHF	TGTGCCAGCAGTGCCCACAAGGCATATAATTCACCCCTCCACTTT
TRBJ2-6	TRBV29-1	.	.	CSANKVKASGANVLTF	TGCAGCGCGAACAAGGTCAAGGCCTCTGGGGCCAACGTCCTGACTTTC
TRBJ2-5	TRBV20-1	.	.	CSSSLAISTQDTQYF	TGCAGTTCTAGTCTTGCTATCTCAACACAAGATACCCAGTACTTC
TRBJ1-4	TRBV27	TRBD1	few	CASRPGQVNEKLFF	TGTGCCAGCAGACCGGGACAGGTTAATGAAAAACTGTTTTTT
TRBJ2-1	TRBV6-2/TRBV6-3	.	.	CASSSPPPEIVFNEQFF	TGTGCCAGCAGTTCCCCACCTCCCGAGATAGTTTTCAATGAGCAGTTCTTC
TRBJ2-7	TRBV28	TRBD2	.	CASSSYPASGYYEQYF	TGTGCCAGCAGTTCCTACCCGGCTAGCGGATACTACGAGCAGTACTTC
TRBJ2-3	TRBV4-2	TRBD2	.	CASSQDFRRGGTDTQYF	TGTGCCAGCAGCCAAGATTTCCGGCGGGGGGGAACAGATACGCAGTATTTT
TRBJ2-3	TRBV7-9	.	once	CASSLASVGFPTDTQYF	TGTGCCAGCAGCTTAGCGTCTGTGGGGTTTCCCACAGATACGCAGTATTTT
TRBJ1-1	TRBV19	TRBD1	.	CASSVDRVTEAFF	TGTGCCAGTAGTGTTGACAGGGTGACTGAAGCTTTCTTT
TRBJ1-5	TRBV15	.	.	CATKEGTNQPQHF	TGTGCCACCAAGGAGGGGACCAATCAGCCCCAGCATTTT
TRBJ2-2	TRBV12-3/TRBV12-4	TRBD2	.	CASSLGSGRAIDTGELFF	TGTGCCAGCAGTTTGGGTAGCGGGAGGGCAATTGACACCGGGGAGCTGTTTTTT
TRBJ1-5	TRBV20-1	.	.	CSARGIPGAYYNQPQHF	TGCAGTGCTAGAGGGATTCCAGGGGCTTACTACAATCAGCCCCAGCATTTT
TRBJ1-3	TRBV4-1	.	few	CASSQRGDPRQAGNTIYF	TGCGCCAGCAGCCAACGGGGGGACCCACGGCAGGCAGGAAACACCATATATTTT
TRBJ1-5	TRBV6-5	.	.	CSSSLTSTQPQHF	TGTTCCAGTAGTCTAACTAGCACTCAGCCCCAGCATTTT
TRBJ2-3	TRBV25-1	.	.	CASSELPGLSTDTQYF	TGTGCCAGCAGTGAGCTACCGGGATTAAGCACAGATACGCAGTATTTT
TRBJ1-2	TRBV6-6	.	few	CASSGSDGVGYGYTF	TGTGCCAGCAGTGGGAGTGACGGGGTCGGATATGGCTACACCTTC